Listed below are T cell receptor beta chains from one sample, sequenced in a study of cytomegalovirus exposure and HLA in healthy donors. Assay used: immunoSEQ multiplex PCR; TCRdb lists only in-frame clones, some missing. The sample lists roughly 120,000 clones; 75% to 80% were seen once. Sequenced material: PBMCs. The receptor set was obtained from a woman younger than 45 in good health and CMV-seropositive. Each CDR3 is given with its conserved first and last residue. Fields, in order: J gene, V gene, D gene, clone size, CDR3 DNA, CDR3 protein. The D gene is left open where the match is weak. Size tells how often a clone was seen (once, few, many) or the class of an expanded clone, and some rows leave it out.

TRBJ1-1 | TRBV18 | . | . | TGTGCCAGCTCAGGGGGAGGCACTGAAGCTTTCTTT | CASSGGGTEAFF
TRBJ2-7 | TRBV6-1 | TRBD1 | . | TGTGCCAGCAGTGAAATGTCCGGACAGGTCTACGAGCAGTACTTC | CASSEMSGQVYEQYF
TRBJ2-7 | TRBV4-3 | TRBD1 | few | TGCGCCAGCAGCCAAGAGGGAGGTGGGACAGGGGACTACGAGCAGTACTTC | CASSQEGGGTGDYEQYF
TRBJ2-7 | TRBV28 | . | . | TGTGCCAGCAGTTCCCGACCCAGGGGGGACGAGCAGTACTTC | CASSSRPRGDEQYF
TRBJ1-5 | TRBV4-3 | . | . | TGCGCCAGCAGCCAAGATGTCTTTGGCAATCAGCCCCAGCATTTT | CASSQDVFGNQPQHF
TRBJ2-1 | TRBV11-2 | . | few | TGTGCCAGCAGCTTAGCTTTCAATGAGCAGTTCTTC | CASSLAFNEQFF
TRBJ2-1 | TRBV28 | TRBD2 | . | TGTGCCAGCAGTTTTCGAACGGGGACTAGCAATGAGCAGTTCTTC | CASSFRTGTSNEQFF
TRBJ1-6 | TRBV4-2 | . | . | TGTGCCAGCAGTCGAGGGGGGGGGAGGGCTAATTCACCCCTCCACTTT | CASSRGGGRANSPLHF
TRBJ1-3 | TRBV6-1 | . | . | TGTGCCAGCGCGATGGGGCGCGGAAACACCATATATTTT | CASAMGRGNTIYF
TRBJ2-2 | TRBV6-6 | TRBD2 | . | TGTGCCAGCAGGGGGACTAGCGGGTTAACCGGGGAGCTGTTTTTT | CASRGTSGLTGELFF
TRBJ1-6 | TRBV28 | . | . | TGTGCCAGCAGTGAGAGACAGGCTGCTTCACCCCTCCACTTT | CASSERQAASPLHF
TRBJ2-7 | TRBV30 | . | . | TGTGCCTGGAGTGTACTAGGGCCCTACGAGCAGTACTTC | CAWSVLGPYEQYF
TRBJ2-5 | TRBV4-1 | . | once | TGCGCCAGCAGCCGACTAGTCAGAGAGACCCAGTACTTC | CASSRLVRETQYF
TRBJ1-5 | TRBV28 | . | few | TGTGCCAGCAGAACCCCCCGAGGGAGCAATCAGCCCCAGCATTTT | CASRTPRGSNQPQHF
TRBJ1-2 | TRBV6-5 | . | few | TGTGCCAGCAGTGAAGGTCGGGTCGGCTACACCTTC | CASSEGRVGYTF
TRBJ1-2 | TRBV5-5 | TRBD1 | . | TGTGCCAGCAGCGTCTCACAGGGGAGAGACTATGGCTACACCTTC | CASSVSQGRDYGYTF
TRBJ2-7 | TRBV5-1 | TRBD1 | . | TGCGCCAGCCGACAAGGGACAGGCAATACGTACGAGCAGTACTTC | CASRQGTGNTYEQYF
TRBJ1-3 | TRBV11-2 | . | . | TGTGCCAGCAGCTCACAGGGAAACACCATATATTTT | CASSSQGNTIYF
TRBJ2-3 | TRBV5-1 | TRBD2 | . | TGCGCCAGCACTCAACTAGCGGGGGGGGCAGATACGCAGTATTTT | CASTQLAGGADTQYF
TRBJ2-1 | TRBV9 | TRBD2 | . | TGTGCCAGCAGCGTAGAATACCTAGCGGGGGCCAATGAGCAGTTCTTC | CASSVEYLAGANEQFF
TRBJ1-2 | TRBV18 | TRBD1 | . | TGTGCCAGCTCACCCCTAATCGAGGGGGCGGCTGGCTACACCTTC | CASSPLIEGAAGYTF
TRBJ1-1 | TRBV9 | . | . | TGTGCCAGCAGCGTAGAACCCCCCCGGGTGGAGAGCAACACTGAAGCTTTCTTT | CASSVEPPRVESNTEAFF
TRBJ1-1 | TRBV19 | . | many | TGTGCCAGTACCCGCGGGGGGCCGAACACTGAAGCTTTCTTT | CASTRGGPNTEAFF
TRBJ2-1 | TRBV18 | TRBD1 | . | TGTGCCAGCTCACCACTACTACAGGGGGAGCAGTTCTTC | CASSPLLQGEQFF
TRBJ1-3 | TRBV15 | . | . | TGTGCCACCAGCAGAGAACCGAGGAGCTCTGGAAACACCATATATTTT | CATSREPRSSGNTIYF
TRBJ1-2 | TRBV6-1 | TRBD1 | medium-sized | TGTGCCAGCAGTGAAGGGACAGGGAACTATGGCTACACCTTC | CASSEGTGNYGYTF
TRBJ2-7 | TRBV18 | TRBD1 | . | TGTGCCAGCCAAGGGGACAGATCGTCCTACGAGCAGTACTTC | CASQGDRSSYEQYF
TRBJ2-7 | TRBV2 | . | few | TGTGCCAGCAGTTACAGTTACGAGCAGTACTTC | CASSYSYEQYF
TRBJ1-2 | TRBV2 | . | . | TGTGCCAGCAGCAACAGGGCCGCCGGATATGGCTACACCTTC | CASSNRAAGYGYTF
TRBJ2-7 | TRBV5-4 | TRBD2 | . | TGTGCCAGCAGCTATGGTGGGAGACTAGCGCCCTACGAGCAGTACTTC | CASSYGGRLAPYEQYF
TRBJ1-1 | TRBV4-1 | . | . | TGCGCCAGCAGCCAAGTTGAAGGGGGGGACACTGAAGCTTTCTTT | CASSQVEGGDTEAFF
TRBJ2-7 | TRBV11-2 | . | . | TGTGCCAGCAGCTTATATGGAGGGGGGGCCTCCTACGAGCAGTACTTT | CASSLYGGGASYEQYF
TRBJ1-2 | TRBV29-1 | . | few | TGCAGCGCCGAGGGTCAGGGGAAGCGAGGCTACACCTTC | CSAEGQGKRGYTF
TRBJ1-2 | TRBV10-2 | . | . | TGCGCCGCACGGTCGGCGGCTAACTATGGCTACACCTTC | CAARSAANYGYTF
TRBJ1-1 | TRBV11-2 | . | . | TGTGCCAGCAGGGAGACGGACACGAACACTGAAGCTTTCTTT | CASRETDTNTEAFF